This T cell receptor (beta chain) was documented in a study of regulatory T cells in long-lasting Graves disease. The time point denotes: persistent/refractory GD, antithyroid drugs over 5 years with positive TRAb. Making the TCR library involved RNA that had been extracted from PBMCs. This clonotype appeared many times. Construction of the TCR beta libraries employed iRepertoire HTBI primers in conjunction with Arm-PCR of CDR3 regions. TCRdb used MiXCR to reprocess the multiplex PCR reads, holding one entry per CDR3 protein. There are around 450,000 distinct CDR3 sequences in the sample; approximately 21% occur only once, and roughly 6.9% lies in the top ten. Sequences were derived from peripheral blood mononuclear cells (PBMCs), sampled when the disease was refractory, from a patient treated with antithyroid drugs. The receptor was isolated from a female donor with Graves disease.

CDR3 loop: CASSEGTGPRLGYTF. The CDR3 region has the DNA TGTGCCAGCAGTGAAGGGACAGGCCCCCGCCTTGGCTACACCTTC. The chain carries TRBV2 and TRBJ1-2, with 7 bases identical to TRBD1. The CDR3 is 15 residues long. V shed 1 base and J 7 bases; nucleotides not matched to a gene: 9. Germline loops: CDR1 SNHLY, CDR2 FYNNEI.